This T cell receptor beta chain came from a study of shared clonotypes between healthy human individuals. This clone was seen just once. The sample carries other DNA sequences with the same CDR3. Using immunoSEQ multiplex PCR, the repertoire was profiled, and TCRdb retains in-frame clones only, with some absent. This sample has about 820,000 clones, with 92% found just once. Naive CD8 cells lacked CD45RO and underwent positive selection for CCR7, leaving out terminally differentiated effector memory CD45RA+ cells. The origin of this receptor is a young man in good health. The sequencing sample was made of naive CD8+ T cells sorted from blood.

CDR3 sequence reads: CASSYRGSNTEAFF. The CDR3 nucleotides are TGTGCCAGCAGTTACAGAGGTTCGAACACTGAAGCTTTCTTT. V and J are TRBV6-5 and TRBJ1-1; D is unresolved. Germline assignment: CDR1 MNHEY and CDR2 SVGAGI. The CDR3 is made up of 14 amino acids. Between the trimmed V and J ends, which lost 2 bases and 1 base, there was a span of 8 bases.